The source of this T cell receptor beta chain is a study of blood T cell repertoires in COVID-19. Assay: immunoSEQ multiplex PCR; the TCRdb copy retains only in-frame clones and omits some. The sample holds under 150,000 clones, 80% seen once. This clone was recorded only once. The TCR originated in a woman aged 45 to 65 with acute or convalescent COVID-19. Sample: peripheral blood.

DNA for the CDR3: TGTGCCAGTAGTAACCCTGATACGGGCAATGAGCAGTTCTTC. It codes for CASSNPDTGNEQFF. This sequence joins TRBV19 and TRBJ2-1; D remains unclear. Germline V CDR1 and CDR2: LNHDA, SQIVND (reference sequence). The germline V and J ends were trimmed by 4 bases and 6 bases, with 13 bases remaining between them. CDR3 length: 14 residues. Full variable domain (outside the CDR3, taken from reference TRBV19 and TRBJ2-1): DGGITQSPKYLFRKEGQNVTLSCEQNLNHDAMYWYRQDPGQGLRLIYYSQIVNDFQKGDIAEGYSVSREKKESFPLTVTSAQKNPTAFYLCASSNPDTGNEQFFGPGTRLTVL.